This T cell receptor (beta chain) was recovered during a study of identical twins. Overall study findings and caveats: Within beta out-of-frame sequences, the excess sharing observed between twins was weaker.

As concerns this clonotype: The antigen remains unidentified.

TCRdb reprocessed the 5' RACE reads via MiXCR and lists one record per CDR3 protein. Among a few hundred thousand distinct CDR3 sequences listed, about 8.5% were seen once. These data also featured in a second study, about yellow fever vaccine responses in identical twins.

The receptor comes from a woman aged 18 to 35 in good health. Sequenced: CD8+ T cells sorted from blood.

As DNA, the CDR3 is TGCGCCAGCAGTGAGGCGGGACTAGCGGCTTACGAGCAGTACTTC. This gives the protein CASSEAGLAAYEQYF. This rearrangement joins TRBV10-2 to TRBJ2-7; 11 bases map to TRBD2. The CDR3 has 15 residues. The germline gives CDR1 WSHSY, CDR2 SAAADI. Trimming removed 2 bases from V and 4 bases from J; junction bases left unmatched: 4.